The 21 T cell receptor beta chains below all came from one sample that was sequenced in a study of CD8 T cells in ankylosing spondylitis. TCRdb reprocessed the 5' RACE reads with MiXCR, giving one entry per CDR3 protein. The sample has about 31,000 distinct CDR3 sequences, approximately 7.1% seen once. Material for sequencing was blood, either unsorted or a sorted T cell fraction (not recorded which). The receptors were sampled from a male donor with ankylosing spondylitis or in good health (not recorded which).

This clonotype is labeled as medium-sized. The chain carries TRBV28 and TRBJ1-2; D is possibly TRBD1 (5 bases). The V gene's germline CDR1 is MDHEN and CDR2 SYDVKM. Trimming removed 7 bases from V and 4 bases from J, with 16 bases in between. The CDR3 has 14 residues. The DNA for the CDR3 is TGTGCCAGCAACCCACGACAGTTAAGCTATGGCTACACCTTC. Its protein is CASNPRQLSYGYTF.

This clonotype appeared many times. The V and J genes are TRBV29-1 and TRBJ2-1, with D perhaps being TRBD1 or TRBD2 (5 bases each). The CDR3 has 13 residues. Trimming shortened V by 7 bases and J by 5 bases, and 15 bases separated the two germline ends. Per the germline V gene, CDR1 is SQVTM and CDR2 is ANQGSEA. CDR3 nucleotides: TGCAGCGCCGAGGGGATAAACAACAATGAGCAGTTCTTC. It is translated as CSAEGINNNEQFF.

The table lists this clonotype with many counts. V and J are TRBV2 and TRBJ1-5, with D maybe TRBD1 (5 bases). Trimming took 4 bases from V and 6 from J, leaving 16 bases between them. The CDR3 spans 15 residues. From germline, CDR1 is SNHLY and CDR2 FYNNEI. The DNA for the CDR3 is TGTGCCAGCAGTGCCCAGGGTTGGGCAGCTCAGCCCCAGCATTTT. This gives the protein CASSAQGWAAQPQHF.

This clonotype was counted at least ten times. This chain uses TRBV5-1 with TRBJ1-1, with D possibly TRBD1 on 6 matching bases. The CDR3 has 13 amino acids. The germline gives CDR1 SGHRS, CDR2 YFSETQ. Trimming shortened V by 4 bases and J by 6 bases, and 13 bases separated the two germline ends. The CDR3 here is CASSKNPGAEAFF. DNA for the CDR3: TGCGCCAGCAGCAAGAACCCAGGGGCTGAAGCTTTCTTT.

The V and J genes are TRBV7-9 and TRBJ1-1, with D hard to call. The ends were cut back, 0 bases at V and 11 bases at J, with 10 bases in the middle. The CDR3 is made up of 12 amino acids. CDR1 and CDR2 from the germline V gene are SEHNR and FQNEAQ (reference sequence). The CDR3 loop reads CASSLASGVAFF. CDR3 in DNA: TGTGCCAGCAGCTTAGCGAGCGGGGTGGCTTTCTTT.

V is TRBV12-5 and J is TRBJ1-2; 8 nucleotides agree with TRBD1. Germline CDR1 reads LGHNT; CDR2 reads FRNRAP. This CDR3 region has 16 residues. The J segment lost 6 bases and the V segment lost 5 bases, leaving 14 bases of the junction unmatched. The CDR3 nucleotides are TGTGCTAGTGGTCTCAAATTACAGGGGGTCAAGAATGGCTACACCTTC. Translation gives CASGLKLQGVKNGYTF.

The chain couples TRBV5-5 to TRBJ1-2; D uncertain. The CDR3 has 14 residues. Trimming removed 4 bases from V and 4 bases from J, with 14 bases in between. CDR1 SGHKS and CDR2 YYEKEE come from the germline V gene (reference sequence). The CDR3 region has the DNA TGTGCCAGCAGCCCTGATGGGAAAGTCTATGGCTACACCTTC. This encodes CASSPDGKVYGYTF.

This clonotype was observed at least ten times. The gene calls are TRBV29-1 and TRBJ2-1; TRBD2 aligns across 10 bases. The CDR3 loop spans 14 amino acids. Germline CDR1 and CDR2: SQVTM and ANQGSEA. Trimming cost V 7 bases and J 7 bases; bases outside gene matches: 10. CDR3 loop: CSGTGTSVLNEQFF. The CDR3 bases are TGCAGCGGTACGGGGACTAGCGTACTAAATGAGCAGTTCTTC.

This chain connects TRBV24-1 to TRBJ2-1; D might be TRBD1 or TRBD2, each matching 5 bases. Germline assignment: CDR1 KGHDR and CDR2 SFDVKD. V dropped 2 bases and J dropped 8 bases, with 15 bases sitting between them. The CDR3 has 15 residues. CDR3 DNA: TGTGCCACCAGTGATTCGGGACGGTTCGGGGATGAGCAGTTCTTC. Translated, it gives CATSDSGRFGDEQFF.

This clonotype showed up many times. The chain uses TRBV11-2 and TRBJ2-1; the match to TRBD2 covers 8 bases. After removal of 1 base from V and 7 bases from J, the junction contained 6 bases not matched to a gene. Germline assignment: CDR1 SGHAT and CDR2 FQNNGV. The length of the CDR3 is 15 residues. The CDR3, as DNA: TGTGCCAGCAGCTTAGGATCGGGAGGGAGGAATGAGCAGTTCTTC. Its translation: CASSLGSGGRNEQFF.

This clonotype was found many times. This may arise from a read error, as a much more abundant clone is one base away. The chain joins TRBV28 to TRBJ2-1; D might be TRBD2 (6 bases). Trimming cost V 5 bases and J 0 bases, with 11 bases left between them. The V gene's germline CDR1 is MDHEN and CDR2 SYDVKM. This CDR3 is 15 amino acids long. The CDR3 DNA sequence: TGTGCCAGCAGTCCCTTCGGGAGCTCCTACAATGAGCAGTTCTTC. Protein: CASSPFGSSYNEQFF.

Judged by abundance, this clonotype is medium-sized. The chain is built from TRBV10-2 and TRBJ2-2; D is perhaps TRBD2 (6 bases). The CDR3 length is 12 residues. Per germline, CDR1 WSHSY and CDR2 SAAADI. Trimming cost V 5 bases and J 7 bases, with 8 bases left between them. CDR3 DNA: TGCGCCAGCAGTATCGGGGGCGGGGAGCTGTTTTTT. As protein: CASSIGGGELFF.

This clonotype has ten or more counts. The CDR3 coding sequence is TGTGCCAGCTCGCCGGGACAAGGGAACTATGGCTACACCTTC. Amino acid sequence: CASSPGQGNYGYTF. The J gene is TRBJ1-2, the V gene TRBV18; possible D gene TRBD1, 6 bases. Germline values: CDR1 KGHSH, CDR2 LQKENI. This CDR3 spans 14 amino acids. Between the trimmed V and J ends, which lost 6 bases and 2 bases, there was a span of 13 bases.

This clonotype has ten or more counts. The chain carries TRBV7-2 and TRBJ1-3; TRBD1 matches at 8 bases. In germline, CDR1 is SGHTA, CDR2 FQGNSA. CDR3 length: 16 amino acids. V lost 4 bases to trimming and J lost 0 bases; unmatched junction nucleotides: 5. The CDR3 DNA is TGTGCCAGCAGCTCCATACAGGGGGGCTCTGGAAACACCATATATTTT. Protein product: CASSSIQGGSGNTIYF.

The chain joins TRBV19 to TRBJ2-1; 11 bases fit TRBD2. The CDR3 has 14 residues. Germline values: CDR1 LNHDA, CDR2 SQIVND (reference sequence). After removal of 10 bases from V and 10 bases from J, the junction contained 12 bases not matched to a gene. This CDR3 reads CATLRTSGPGEQFF. CDR3 nucleotide sequence: TGTGCCACCTTAAGGACTAGCGGGCCGGGGGAGCAGTTCTTC.

This clonotype has a count of ten or more. This chain links TRBV6-2 or TRBV6-3 with TRBJ2-7; 8 nucleotides match TRBD2. V shed 6 bases, J shed 4 bases, and the junction held 8 bases outside the gene matches. CDR1 and CDR2 from the germline V gene are MNHEY and SVGEGT. The CDR3 sequence is 14 residues long. CDR3 DNA sequence: TGTGCCAGCAGAGGAGGGACTAGGCCGTACGAGCAGTACTTC. Amino acids: CASRGGTRPYEQYF.

Only a few counts were recorded for this clonotype. The chain employs TRBV29-1 and TRBJ2-3; 10 nucleotides line up with TRBD2. There are 14 residues in the CDR3. Germline trimming cut 4 bases from V and 3 bases from J; bases unmatched to any gene: 4. The germline V gene has CDR1 SQVTM and CDR2 ANQGSEA. CDR3 residues: CSVVGGLATDTQYF. In nucleotides, the CDR3 is TGCAGCGTTGTGGGGGGACTAGCGACAGATACGCAGTATTTT.

In its sample, this clonotype was seen many times. The chain links TRBV20-1 to TRBJ2-3; 7 nucleotides agree with TRBD1. Looked up from germline, CDR1 is DFQATT and CDR2 is SNEGSKA (reference sequence). The J segment lost 4 bases and the V segment lost 4 bases, leaving 5 bases of the junction unmatched. The CDR3 sequence is 13 residues long. The CDR3 DNA is TGCAGTGCTATGACAGGGTCGGCAGATACGCAGTATTTT. Translated: CSAMTGSADTQYF.

In its sample, this clonotype was seen a few times. This sequence joins TRBV7-9 and TRBJ2-7, with D possibly matching TRBD1 (7 bases). Germline values: CDR1 SEHNR, CDR2 FQNEAQ (reference sequence). The length of the CDR3 is 12 residues. V lost 2 bases to trimming and J lost 6 bases, with 8 bases between them. This CDR3 reads CASSLQGGEQYF. CDR3 nucleotides: TGTGCCAGCAGCTTACAGGGGGGCGAGCAGTACTTC.

This clonotype was picked up many times. This chain joins TRBV7-6 and TRBJ2-1; 8 bases align to TRBD1. Germline CDR1 SGHVS, CDR2 FNYEAQ. V lost 1 base, J lost 5 bases, and 4 bases stayed unmatched. This CDR3 is 15 amino acids long. The CDR3 region has the DNA TGTGCCAGCAGCTTAGGGGCAGGGGGCAACAATGAGCAGTTCTTC. It translates to CASSLGAGGNNEQFF.

Many counts were recorded for this clonotype. The chain has TRBV6-1 and TRBJ2-1; 10 nucleotides align to TRBD2. The CDR3 extends over 15 amino acids. CDR1 and CDR2 (germline): MNHNS, SASEGT. V was pared by 0 bases and J by 5 bases, with 1 base of the junction left unmatched. CDR3 sequence reads: CASSEAGLANNEQFF. The CDR3 region has the DNA TGTGCCAGCAGTGAAGCGGGACTAGCGAACAATGAGCAGTTCTTC.